The rows below give T cell receptor beta chains drawn from one sample of a study of post-analysis software for immune sequencing data. Each CDR3 protein gets one entry after TCRdb re-called the PCR reads with MiXCR. Among hundreds of thousands of distinct CDR3 sequences, less than 35% were seen once, and the ten largest hold roughly 0.53%. The sequenced sample consisted of blood. Source of these receptors: a girl under 18 with multiple sclerosis. The CDR3 runs from the conserved cysteine through the conserved F or W. A D gene is named only where the DNA matches it firmly. Clone size is stated in some rows and not others, as once, few, many or a class when expanded.

DNA: TGTGCCAGCAGTTCGCCGGGACCACCCACAGATACGCAGTATTTT; CDR3: CASSSPGPPTDTQYF; J: TRBJ2-3; V: TRBV28; size: few; D: NA
DNA: TGTGCCAGCAGCTTCTCCAGGGTCTACGAGCAGTACTTC; CDR3: CASSFSRVYEQYF; J: TRBJ2-7; V: TRBV7-8; size: few; D: NA
DNA: TGCAGCGGGAGATGGGGCGGTAATGAGCAGTTCTTC; CDR3: CSGRWGGNEQFF; J: TRBJ2-1; V: TRBV29-1; size: NA; D: NA
DNA: TGTGCCGTGGAAGGGATCACTGAGCAGTTCTTC; CDR3: CAVEGITEQFF; J: TRBJ2-1; V: TRBV28; size: NA; D: NA
DNA: TGCGCCAGCAGCTTGGTAGGGTATGGGGAGCAGTTCTTC; CDR3: CASSLVGYGEQFF; J: TRBJ2-1; V: TRBV5-1; size: few; D: NA
DNA: TGTGCCAGCTCACCAGCGGACGGAATGAACACTGAAGCTTTCTTT; CDR3: CASSPADGMNTEAFF; J: TRBJ1-1; V: TRBV18; size: NA; D: NA
DNA: TGTGCGGGCGGGGGGACTAGGGAGACCCAGTACTTC; CDR3: CAGGGTRETQYF; J: TRBJ2-5; V: TRBV28; size: NA; D: TRBD2
DNA: TGTGCCAGCAGGGTGTCGACAGTTACCTACGAGCAGTACTTC; CDR3: CASRVSTVTYEQYF; J: TRBJ2-7; V: TRBV2; size: NA; D: NA
DNA: TGCAGCTGTTCAGACCGGGGGGGCCGGTTCGATGAGCAGTTCTTC; CDR3: CSCSDRGGRFDEQFF; J: TRBJ2-1; V: TRBV29-1; size: NA; D: TRBD2
DNA: TGTGCCAGCAGCGTAGCCACGGGACAGGGCCAAGAGACCCAGTACTTC; CDR3: CASSVATGQGQETQYF; J: TRBJ2-5; V: TRBV9; size: NA; D: TRBD1
DNA: TGTGCCATCAGTGAGTCGAAGGTAGCGGGAGCCGATACGCAGTATTTT; CDR3: CAISESKVAGADTQYF; J: TRBJ2-3; V: TRBV10-3; size: NA; D: TRBD2
DNA: TGTGCCAGCAGCTTGCTCTCCCCCGCCTACGAGCAGTACTTC; CDR3: CASSLLSPAYEQYF; J: TRBJ2-7; V: TRBV5-5; size: few; D: NA
DNA: TGTGCCAGCAGCTTAGCGTCCCCGTATTTT; CDR3: CASSLASPYF; J: TRBJ2-3; V: TRBV7-2; size: NA; D: NA
DNA: TGTGCCATCAGTGGACCCCGGCCACCTGGAAACACCATATATTTT; CDR3: CAISGPRPPGNTIYF; J: TRBJ1-3; V: TRBV10-3; size: NA; D: NA
DNA: TGTGCCAGCAGTTTAGGGACCTATAGCAATCAGCCCCAGCATTTT; CDR3: CASSLGTYSNQPQHF; J: TRBJ1-5; V: TRBV12-3/TRBV12-4; size: few; D: NA
DNA: TGTGCCACCAGCAGAAACCGCGGACAGTCAGAGACCCAGTACTTC; CDR3: CATSRNRGQSETQYF; J: TRBJ2-5; V: TRBV15; size: few; D: NA
DNA: TGTGCCAGCAGTCTCGCCAGGAACAATGAGCAGTTCTTC; CDR3: CASSLARNNEQFF; J: TRBJ2-1; V: TRBV28; size: few; D: NA
DNA: TGTGCCAGCAGCTCCCAGGGCAGGGGAGCCTACGAGCAGTACTTC; CDR3: CASSSQGRGAYEQYF; J: TRBJ2-7; V: TRBV13; size: NA; D: NA
DNA: TGCAGTGCTAGAAGAGGAAAGGGCCTGAGCTCCTACGAGCAGTACTTC; CDR3: CSARRGKGLSSYEQYF; J: TRBJ2-7; V: TRBV20-1; size: many; D: NA
DNA: TGTGCCAGCACCACGTTCGGCGACCCCTACGAGCAGTACTTC; CDR3: CASTTFGDPYEQYF; J: TRBJ2-7; V: TRBV6-5; size: few; D: NA
DNA: TGCGCCAGCAGCCAATGGGTGAACACTGAAGCTTTCTTT; CDR3: CASSQWVNTEAFF; J: TRBJ1-1; V: TRBV4-3; size: NA; D: NA
DNA: TGTGCCAGCAGTTACGGTGTTACTAGCGGGAGATTTGCAGATACGCAGTATTTT; CDR3: CASSYGVTSGRFADTQYF; J: TRBJ2-3; V: TRBV6-2/TRBV6-3; size: NA; D: TRBD2
DNA: TGCAGTGCTGTCGGGAGAGAGGCCTTCAGGGGCACTGAAGCTTTCTTT; CDR3: CSAVGREAFRGTEAFF; J: TRBJ1-1; V: TRBV20-1; size: few; D: NA
DNA: TGTGCCAGCAGTTTAGCTGGGGGGGCTGGGGCCAACGTCCTGACTTTC; CDR3: CASSLAGGAGANVLTF; J: TRBJ2-6; V: TRBV28; size: few; D: TRBD2
DNA: TGTGCCAGCAGCCCCGACAGGGGGCCCGGGGGAACTGAAGCTTTCTTT; CDR3: CASSPDRGPGGTEAFF; J: TRBJ1-1; V: TRBV3-1; size: NA; D: TRBD1
DNA: TGCAGTGCTAGAGTGACAGGAGGGGTGGAGACCCAGTACTTC; CDR3: CSARVTGGVETQYF; J: TRBJ2-5; V: TRBV20-1; size: NA; D: NA
DNA: TGCAGTGCGCTCCCGGGAGGGGGTAGCTCCTATAATTCACCCCTCCACTTT; CDR3: CSALPGGGSSYNSPLHF; J: TRBJ1-6; V: TRBV20-1; size: NA; D: NA
DNA: TGCAGTGCTAGACCCTATCGGGAGGGCCGGAATGAGCAGTTCTTC; CDR3: CSARPYREGRNEQFF; J: TRBJ2-1; V: TRBV20-1; size: NA; D: TRBD2
DNA: TGTGCCACCAGCAGAGGACTAGCACAGGGGGATACGCAGTATTTT; CDR3: CATSRGLAQGDTQYF; J: TRBJ2-3; V: TRBV15; size: many; D: NA
DNA: TGCAGCGTCGGACAGGGAGAGGGTCAGCCCCAGCATTTT; CDR3: CSVGQGEGQPQHF; J: TRBJ1-5; V: TRBV29-1; size: few; D: TRBD1
DNA: TGCAGCGTTGAACAGCTCACAGATACGCAGTATTTT; CDR3: CSVEQLTDTQYF; J: TRBJ2-3; V: TRBV29-1; size: few; D: NA
DNA: TGCGCCAGCAGCCAACGCGCAGCTAGTCGCAACAATGAGCAGTTCTTC; CDR3: CASSQRAASRNNEQFF; J: TRBJ2-1; V: TRBV4-3; size: many; D: NA
DNA: TGTGCCAGCAGCCCGGGACTAGCTCCAGAGACCCTGTACTTC; CDR3: CASSPGLAPETLYF; J: TRBJ2-5; V: TRBV7-9; size: NA; D: TRBD2
DNA: TGTGCTAGTGCCTTGGGAGGTGTCGGCTACACCTTC; CDR3: CASALGGVGYTF; J: TRBJ1-2; V: TRBV12-5; size: once; D: NA
DNA: TGTGCCAGCAGCCAATTCACAGGCTCCTCACCCCTCCACTTT; CDR3: CASSQFTGSSPLHF; J: TRBJ1-6; V: TRBV14; size: few; D: NA
DNA: TGTGCCAGCGGGTTGCGGGGCGTGTTGGTCGGTGGCTACACCTTC; CDR3: CASGLRGVLVGGYTF; J: TRBJ1-2; V: TRBV28; size: NA; D: NA
DNA: TGTGCCAGCAGCTTCTCAAACAGGGGTACAGATACGCAGTATTTT; CDR3: CASSFSNRGTDTQYF; J: TRBJ2-3; V: TRBV12-3/TRBV12-4; size: few; D: TRBD1
DNA: TGCGCCAGCAGCTTGATTGGCACGACAATGAACACTGAAGCTTTCTTT; CDR3: CASSLIGTTMNTEAFF; J: TRBJ1-1; V: TRBV5-1; size: NA; D: NA